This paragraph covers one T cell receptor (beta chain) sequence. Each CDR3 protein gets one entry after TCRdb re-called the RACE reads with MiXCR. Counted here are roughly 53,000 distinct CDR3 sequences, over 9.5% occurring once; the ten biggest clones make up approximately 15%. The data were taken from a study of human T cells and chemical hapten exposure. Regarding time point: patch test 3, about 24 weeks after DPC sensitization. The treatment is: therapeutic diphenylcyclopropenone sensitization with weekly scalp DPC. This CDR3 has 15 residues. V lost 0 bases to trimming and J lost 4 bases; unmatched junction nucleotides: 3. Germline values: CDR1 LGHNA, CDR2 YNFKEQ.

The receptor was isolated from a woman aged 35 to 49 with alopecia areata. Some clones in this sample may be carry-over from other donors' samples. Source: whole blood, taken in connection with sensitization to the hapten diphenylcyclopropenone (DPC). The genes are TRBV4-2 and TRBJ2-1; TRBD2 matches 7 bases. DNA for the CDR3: TGTGCCAGCAGCCAAGAAGCAGCGGGATACAATGAGCAGTTCTTC. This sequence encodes CASSQEAAGYNEQFF.